This TCR beta chain is drawn from a study of molecular identifiers for immune sequencing clone quantification. Study background: Naive CD8 cell RNA, from roughly 20,000 or 100,000 cells, was split five ways in replicates, with four sequenced.

Germline V gene lookup returns CDR1 MNHEY and CDR2 SMNVEV (reference sequence). Trimming removed 6 bases from V and 6 bases from J; junction bases left unmatched: 9. CDR3 length: 14 amino acids. This clonotype has a count of ten or more. Methods described previously, with TCR primers listed, were used for bulk TCR libraries. TCRdb ran MiXCR on the PCR reads and lists one entry per CDR3 protein. Of about half a million distinct CDR3 sequences listed, around 23% are singletons. Sequencing libraries of naive CD8 cells derived from around 20,000 to 1,000,000 sorted cells with 10%, 30% or 50% RNA. The chain carries TRBV27 and TRBJ2-7, with 9 bases fitting TRBD2. The specimen was naive CD8+ T cells from blood, with Jurkat cell RNA spiked in. As to subset: FACS-sorted CD8+CD4-CCR7+CD45RA+ naive T cells. The receptor was isolated from a human donor in good health. Some libraries in this study had Jurkat cell RNA spiked in. This CDR3 reads CASSLAGEGREQYF. The CDR3 coding sequence is TGTGCCAGCAGCTTAGCGGGAGAGGGTCGCGAGCAGTACTTC.